This record covers a single TCR beta chain. The antigen this receptor binds is unknown. Base qualities are not provided; no much larger clone lies one nucleotide away. Its CDR3 holds 12 amino acids, cysteine through phenylalanine. The CDR3 DNA has 36 bases and is translated from base 1. V is cut by 4 bases and J by 2 bases, and the space between the germline ends is 5 bases. CDR1 and CDR2 were assigned from the germline V gene (reference sequence) as SGHAT and FQDESV. This sample was included in a study of blood T cell repertoires in COVID-19 (dated by TCRdb to 2019 to 2021). At the level of the whole study: The collaborator samples originated in the United States, Italy and Spain and spanned the acute and convalescent phases of COVID-19. The prospective study material was composed of cDNA or gDNA derived from T cells, B-cell-depleted T cells, or PBMCs. The dataset comprised deeply sampled blood TCRbeta repertoires from subjects exposed to, actively infected with, or recovered from COVID-19. The repertoires were released in a freely available public database meant as a resource for research on the immune response to SARS-CoV-2. Samples were obtained from the ongoing ImmuneRACE study (first 160 participants) and from about 1,300 subjects provided by 6 global collaborators. Sample metadata almost always included a de-identified subject ID, COVID-19 status, age in years and sex. HLA class I and class II types, where available, came from metadata supplied by the sample provider rather than from assay-based typing. Results the study describes overall, beyond this receptor: The amount of clinical and demographic metadata varied by source and participant and was provided uncurated.

Participants in the prospective study were enrolled through a virtual design, were aged about 18 to 100 years, and lived in roughly 24 United States geographic areas. Cohort assignment in the prospective study relied on participant-reported clinical history from a screening survey and a study questionnaire. Exposed participants were defined as having been in contact with someone with a PCR-confirmed or clinician-diagnosed COVID-19 case within 2 weeks of study entry. Mobile phlebotomists in the prospective study collected whole blood, serum and a nasopharyngeal or oropharyngeal swab from every participant. Prospective study participants could optionally give additional blood draws and questionnaires over an approximately 2-month period. Before DNA extraction, blood samples from the prospective study were shipped at room temperature or frozen. TCRbeta CDR3 regions were amplified from genomic DNA using the immunoSEQ Assay, a bias-controlled multiplex PCR. Concerning the study's data processing: Nucleated cell counts per sample were estimated from amplification of reference gene primers within the assay. Sequence reads were collapsed and filtered to measure the absolute abundance of every unique TCRbeta CDR3 rearrangement. For each sample, productive Simpson clonality was calculated by taking the square root of Simpson's diversity index across productive rearrangements. The table comes from immuneACCESS by way of TCRdb, which keeps in-frame sequences with V and J called. Part of the clones is missing from these tables; in studies checked, under half for an unresolved V gene and the rest for unknown reasons. V and J calls and clone size come straight from that table; D and trimming were deduced from the DNA. The sample yields some 290,000 clones; approximately 90% were counted once. The ten largest clones take up about 4% of the sample.

The rearrangement combines TRBV11-1 with TRBJ1-2, with the identity of the D gene unclear. The sequence was obtained from a woman younger than 45 who had been exposed to COVID-19. The specimen sequenced was PBMCs or T cells enriched from blood (not recorded which). Here the CDR3 is given as CASSSENYGYTF. The DNA is TGTGCCAGCAGCTCAGAAAACTATGGCTACACCTTC.